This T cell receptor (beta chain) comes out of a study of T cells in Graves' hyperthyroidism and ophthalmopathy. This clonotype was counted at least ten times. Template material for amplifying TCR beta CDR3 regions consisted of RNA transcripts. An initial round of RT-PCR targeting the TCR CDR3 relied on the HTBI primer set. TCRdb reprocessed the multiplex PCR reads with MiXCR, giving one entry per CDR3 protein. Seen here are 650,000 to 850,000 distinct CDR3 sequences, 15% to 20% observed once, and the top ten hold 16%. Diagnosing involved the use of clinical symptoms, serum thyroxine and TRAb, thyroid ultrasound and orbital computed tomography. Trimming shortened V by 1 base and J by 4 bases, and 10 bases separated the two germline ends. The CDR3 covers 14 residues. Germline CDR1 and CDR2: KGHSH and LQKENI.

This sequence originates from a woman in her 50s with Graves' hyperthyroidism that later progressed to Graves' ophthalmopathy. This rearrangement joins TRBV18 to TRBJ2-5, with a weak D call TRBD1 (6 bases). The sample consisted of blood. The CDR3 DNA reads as TGTGCCAGCTCACCACTCTTCAGGGGAGAGACCCAGTACTTC. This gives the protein CASSPLFRGETQYF.